Below, 17 T cell receptor beta chains from the same sample are listed, as sequenced in a study of blood T cell repertoires in COVID-19. The protocol was immunoSEQ multiplex PCR, while the TCRdb copy is restricted to in-frame clones and leaves out a portion. The top ten clones hold roughly 2.3% of a sample with over 85,000 clones, 75% to 95% of them seen once. The sample comprised peripheral blood. All receptors derive from a human donor with active COVID-19. The donor label of this sample is uncertain.

The V call is TRBV11-2, the J call TRBJ1-1; maybe TRBD1 (6 bases). Germline loops: CDR1 SGHAT, CDR2 FQNNGV. V lost 4 bases, J lost 2 bases, and 11 bases lay in between. The length of the CDR3 is 14 residues. The CDR3 loop is CASSSIRGNTEAFF. The CDR3 bases are TGTGCCAGCAGCTCGATCAGGGGCAACACTGAAGCTTTCTTT. The whole variable domain, filled in from reference TRBV11-2 and TRBJ1-1, reads EAGVAQSPRYKIIEKRQSVAFWCNPISGHATLYWYQQILGQGPKLLIQFQNNGVVDDSQLPKDRFSAERLKGVDSTLKIQPAKLEDSAVYLCASSSIRGNTEAFFGQGTRLTVV.

The chain joins TRBV18 to TRBJ1-1; 9 nucleotides match TRBD1. V lost 4 bases to trimming and J lost 1 base; unmatched junction nucleotides: 4. This CDR3 spans 15 amino acids. Germline loops: CDR1 KGHSH, CDR2 LQKENI. The CDR3 DNA reads as TGTGCCAGCTCACAAACAGGGGGCGAGAACACTGAAGCTTTCTTT. As protein: CASSQTGGENTEAFF.

The gene calls are TRBV19 and TRBJ1-5; D possibly corresponds to TRBD1 (6 bases). The germline V and J ends were trimmed by 9 bases and 0 bases, with 15 bases remaining between them. Germline-derived CDR1 and CDR2 are LNHDA and SQIVND (reference sequence). The CDR3 contains 15 residues. CDR3 sequence (DNA): TGTGCCAGCCGGGGGGCACCTTCTAGCAATCAGCCCCAGCATTTT. This translates into CASRGAPSSNQPQHF.

The chain recombines TRBV29-1 with TRBJ1-1; tentatively, D is TRBD1 (6 bases). Trimming stripped 3 bases from V and 1 base from J, with 9 bases between. Germline CDR1 reads SQVTM; CDR2 reads ANQGSEA. This CDR3 region has 13 residues. The CDR3 region has the DNA TGCAGCGTTGAGAGGGGGTGGAACACTGAAGCTTTCTTT. Its protein product is CSVERGWNTEAFF.

The CDR3 DNA reads TGCAGCGCGGCTGGAGGGGGCGACTATGGCTACACCTTC. The encoded protein is CSAAGGGDYGYTF. This chain uses TRBV29-1 with TRBJ1-2; TRBD1 matches at 7 bases. V lost 7 bases, J lost 3 bases, and 8 bases stayed unmatched. CDR3 length equals 13 residues. The germline V gene encodes CDR1 SQVTM and CDR2 ANQGSEA.

This clone appeared once. The chain recombines TRBV4-1 with TRBJ2-3; 9 bases match TRBD2. The CDR3 consists of 19 residues. Trimming took 0 bases from V and 1 from J; bases not matched to a gene: 11. Germline CDR1 MGHRA, CDR2 YSYEKL. CDR3 in DNA: TGCGCCAGCAGCCAAGAGGGATTAGCGGGGGCAGATGGCACAGATACGCAGTATTTT. Amino acid sequence: CASSQEGLAGADGTDTQYF.

The chain links TRBV24-1 to TRBJ2-5, with 9 bases that match TRBD1. V dropped 7 bases and J dropped 5; count of bases not matched to a gene: 4. Germline V CDR1 and CDR2: KGHDR, SFDVKD. The CDR3 is 13 residues long. The CDR3 reads CATSGQGLETQYF. The DNA of the CDR3 is TGTGCCACCAGCGGACAGGGGTTGGAGACCCAGTACTTC.

The V and J genes are TRBV18 and TRBJ2-3; no firm D call. The CDR3 spans 14 residues. V lost 2 bases, J lost 0 bases, and 6 bases lay in between. Germline V gene lookup returns CDR1 KGHSH and CDR2 LQKENI. CDR3 protein: CASSPIQSTDTQYF. CDR3 bases: TGTGCCAGCTCACCAATACAGAGCACAGATACGCAGTATTTT.

The rearrangement links TRBV28 to TRBJ1-2; D may be TRBD1 (5 bases). The CDR3 spans 12 residues. Trimming took 7 bases from V and 1 from J, leaving 7 bases between them. The germline gives CDR1 MDHEN, CDR2 SYDVKM. This chain's CDR3 is CASTGNNYGYTF. The CDR3 region has the DNA TGTGCCAGCACAGGGAATAACTATGGCTACACCTTC.

The chain uses TRBV29-1 and TRBJ2-3; a weak D match, TRBD1 (6 bases). V lost 5 bases and J 3 bases, leaving 9 bases between the germline ends. Germline V gene lookup returns CDR1 SQVTM and CDR2 ANQGSEA. The CDR3 contains 12 residues. The CDR3, as DNA: TGCAGCGTTCAGGGGTTAACAGATACGCAGTATTTT. It codes for CSVQGLTDTQYF.

For the CDR3, the DNA is TGCAGCGTTGAAGAGCACGGTTCCTACGAGCAGTACTTC. Protein sequence: CSVEEHGSYEQYF. The chain recombines TRBV29-1 with TRBJ2-7; D is unclear. Germline CDR1 is SQVTM and CDR2 is ANQGSEA. The CDR3 has 13 residues. The germline V and J ends were trimmed by 0 bases and 1 base, with 7 bases remaining between them.

This clone was detected only a few times. CDR3 sequence reads: CASSDGQGADTQYF. CDR3 nucleotide sequence: TGTGCCAGCAGTGACGGACAGGGGGCAGATACGCAGTATTTT. The chain is built from TRBV6-4 and TRBJ2-3, with 10 bases identical to TRBD1. This CDR3 contains 14 residues. V was pared by 2 bases and J by 4 bases, with 0 bases of the junction left unmatched. Germline CDR1 reads MRHNA; CDR2 reads SNTAGT.

The sample holds one count of this clone. The chain recombines TRBV19 with TRBJ1-4; D ambiguous. The CDR3 has 14 residues. Germline CDR1 reads LNHDA; CDR2 reads SQIVND (reference sequence). V lost 4 bases, J lost 8 bases, and 14 bases lay in between. The CDR3 loop reads CASSTSSFQEKLFF. The CDR3 DNA is TGTGCCAGTAGTACCTCTAGCTTTCAGGAAAAACTGTTTTTT.

This chain connects TRBV7-2 to TRBJ2-2, with 13 bases matching TRBD2. The V segment lost 3 bases and the J segment 7 bases; nucleotides outside the gene matches: 2. CDR3 length equals 15 residues. CDR1 and CDR2 from the germline V gene are SGHTA and FQGNSA. The CDR3 sequence is CASSFWTSGGGELFF. CDR3 nucleotides: TGTGCCAGCAGCTTTTGGACTAGCGGGGGCGGGGAGCTGTTTTTT. Together with reference TRBV7-2 and TRBJ2-2, the CDR3 gives the full variable domain: GAGVSQSPSNKVTEKGKDVELRCDPISGHTALYWYRQSLGQGLEFLIYFQGNSAPDKSGLPSDRFSAERTGGSVSTLTIQRTQQEDSAVYLCASSFWTSGGGELFFGEGSRLTVL.

The CDR3 sequence is CASSLSVETTAYEQYF. The DNA of the CDR3 is TGTGCCAGCAGCTTATCAGTAGAGACTACCGCCTACGAGCAGTACTTC. J is TRBJ2-7 and V is TRBV7-6, with D perhaps matching TRBD2 (5 bases). Trimming removed 2 bases at V and 2 bases at J, with 16 bases between. The length of the CDR3 is 16 residues. Per the germline V gene, CDR1 is SGHVS and CDR2 is FNYEAQ.

This sequence joins TRBV7-6 and TRBJ2-1, with 10 nucleotides matching TRBD2. The CDR3 covers 15 residues. V lost 4 bases, J lost 6 bases, and 6 bases stayed unmatched. CDR1 and CDR2 (germline): SGHVS, FNYEAQ. This CDR3 reads CASSSLAGGSNEQFF. CDR3 DNA sequence: TGTGCCAGCAGCTCATTAGCGGGGGGCTCCAATGAGCAGTTCTTC.

In its sample, this clone was seen once. The chain combines TRBV2 with TRBJ2-2; TRBD2 matches at 11 bases. Germline CDR1 SNHLY, CDR2 FYNNEI. The CDR3 covers 15 residues. V dropped 4 bases and J dropped 6; count of bases not matched to a gene: 4. CDR3 loop: CASSVTSGGPGELFF. The CDR3 coding sequence is TGTGCCAGCAGTGTCACTAGCGGGGGACCCGGGGAGCTGTTTTTT.